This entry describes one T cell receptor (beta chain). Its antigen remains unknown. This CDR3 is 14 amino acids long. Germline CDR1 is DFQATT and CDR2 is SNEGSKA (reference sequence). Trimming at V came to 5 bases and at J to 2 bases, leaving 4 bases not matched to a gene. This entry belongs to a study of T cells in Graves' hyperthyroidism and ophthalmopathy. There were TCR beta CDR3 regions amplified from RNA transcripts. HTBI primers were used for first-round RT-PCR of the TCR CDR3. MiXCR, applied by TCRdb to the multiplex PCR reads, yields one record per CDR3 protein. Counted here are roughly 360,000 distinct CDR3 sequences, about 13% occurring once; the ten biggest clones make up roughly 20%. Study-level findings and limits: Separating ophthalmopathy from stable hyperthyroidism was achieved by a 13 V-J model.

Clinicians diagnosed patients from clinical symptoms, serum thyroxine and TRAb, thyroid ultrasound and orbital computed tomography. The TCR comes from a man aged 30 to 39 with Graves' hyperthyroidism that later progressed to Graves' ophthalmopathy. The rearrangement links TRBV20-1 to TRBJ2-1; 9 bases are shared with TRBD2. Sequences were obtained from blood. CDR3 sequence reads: CSAFSGGTYNEQFF. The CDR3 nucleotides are TGCAGTGCTTTTAGCGGGGGTACCTACAATGAGCAGTTCTTC.